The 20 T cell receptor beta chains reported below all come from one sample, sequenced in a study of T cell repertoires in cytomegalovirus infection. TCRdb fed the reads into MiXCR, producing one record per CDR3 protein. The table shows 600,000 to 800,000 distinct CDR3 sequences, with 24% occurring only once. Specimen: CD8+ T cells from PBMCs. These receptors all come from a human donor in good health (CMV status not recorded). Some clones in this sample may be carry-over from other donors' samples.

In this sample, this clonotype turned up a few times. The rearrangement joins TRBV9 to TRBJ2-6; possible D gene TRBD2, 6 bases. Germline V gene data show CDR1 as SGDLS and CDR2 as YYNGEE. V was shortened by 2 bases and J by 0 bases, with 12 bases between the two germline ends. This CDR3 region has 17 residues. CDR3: CASSVSVGGSGANVLTF. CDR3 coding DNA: TGTGCCAGCAGCGTCTCCGTGGGGGGCTCTGGGGCCAACGTCCTGACTTTC.

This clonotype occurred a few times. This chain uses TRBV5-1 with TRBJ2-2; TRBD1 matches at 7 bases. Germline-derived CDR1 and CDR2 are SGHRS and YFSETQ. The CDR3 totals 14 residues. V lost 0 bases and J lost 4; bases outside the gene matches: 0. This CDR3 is CASSLEGATGELFF. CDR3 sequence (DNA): TGCGCCAGCAGCTTGGAGGGGGCCACCGGGGAGCTGTTTTTT. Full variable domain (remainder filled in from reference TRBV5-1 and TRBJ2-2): KAGVTQTPRYLIKTRGQQVTLSCSPISGHRSVSWYQQTPGQGLQFLFEYFSETQRNKGNFPGRFSGRQFSNSRSEMNVSTLELGDSALYLCASSLEGATGELFFGEGSRLTVL.

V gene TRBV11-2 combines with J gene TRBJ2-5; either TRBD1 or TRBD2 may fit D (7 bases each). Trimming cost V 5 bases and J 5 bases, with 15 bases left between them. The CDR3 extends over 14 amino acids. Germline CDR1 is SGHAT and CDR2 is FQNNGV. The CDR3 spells CASSPPGGVETQYF. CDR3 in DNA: TGTGCCAGCAGCCCCCCAGGGGGGGTGGAGACCCAGTACTTC.

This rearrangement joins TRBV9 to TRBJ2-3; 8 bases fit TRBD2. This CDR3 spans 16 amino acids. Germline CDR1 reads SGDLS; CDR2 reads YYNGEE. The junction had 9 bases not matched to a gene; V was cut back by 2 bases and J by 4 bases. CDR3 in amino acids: CASSVSGGAGADTQYF. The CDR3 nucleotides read TGTGCCAGCAGCGTGTCCGGTGGAGCGGGGGCAGATACGCAGTATTTT.

CDR3 amino acids: CASSQFGAGEQFF. The CDR3 bases are TGCGCCAGCAGCCAGTTCGGTGCGGGGGAGCAGTTCTTC. V is TRBV4-1 and J is TRBJ2-1; TRBD2 might be the D (6 bases). This CDR3 is built from 13 residues. The V gene's germline CDR1 is MGHRA and CDR2 YSYEKL. V lost 3 bases and J lost 10, with 13 bases in between.

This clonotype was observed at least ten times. CDR3 bases: TGCAGCGTTGAACCGGCCGAAGAAACCCCAGAGACCCAGTACTTC. The encoded protein is CSVEPAEETPETQYF. V and J are TRBV29-1 and TRBJ2-5; D unclear. This CDR3 has 15 residues. The V gene lost 2 bases and the J gene lost 4 bases, with 17 bases spanning the gap. Germline V gene sequence: CDR1 SQVTM, CDR2 ANQGSEA.

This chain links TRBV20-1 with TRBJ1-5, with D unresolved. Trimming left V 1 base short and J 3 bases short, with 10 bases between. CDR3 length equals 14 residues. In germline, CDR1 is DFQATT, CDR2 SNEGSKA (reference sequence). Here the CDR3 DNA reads TGCAGTGCTAGAGTTAGTCAGATCAATCAGCCCCAGCATTTT. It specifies CSARVSQINQPQHF.

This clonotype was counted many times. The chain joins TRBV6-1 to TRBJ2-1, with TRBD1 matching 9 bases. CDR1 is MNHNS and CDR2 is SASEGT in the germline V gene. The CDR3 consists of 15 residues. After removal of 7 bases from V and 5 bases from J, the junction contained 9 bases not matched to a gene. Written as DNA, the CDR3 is TGTGCCAGCACCCCCTGGGGACAGGGAAACAATGAGCAGTTCTTC. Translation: CASTPWGQGNNEQFF.

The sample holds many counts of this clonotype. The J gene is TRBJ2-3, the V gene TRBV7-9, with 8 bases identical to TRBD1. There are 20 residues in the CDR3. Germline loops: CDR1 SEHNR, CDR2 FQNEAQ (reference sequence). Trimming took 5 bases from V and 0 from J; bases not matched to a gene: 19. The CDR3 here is CASSKPGQGEIVSSTDTQYF. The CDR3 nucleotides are TGTGCCAGCAGCAAACCTGGACAGGGAGAGATCGTATCTAGCACAGATACGCAGTATTTT.

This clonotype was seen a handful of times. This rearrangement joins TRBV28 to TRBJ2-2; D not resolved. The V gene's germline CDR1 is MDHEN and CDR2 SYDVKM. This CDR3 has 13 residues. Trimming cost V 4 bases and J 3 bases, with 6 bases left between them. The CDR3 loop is CASSSYYTGELFF. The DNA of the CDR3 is TGTGCCAGCAGTTCCTATTACACCGGGGAGCTGTTTTTT.

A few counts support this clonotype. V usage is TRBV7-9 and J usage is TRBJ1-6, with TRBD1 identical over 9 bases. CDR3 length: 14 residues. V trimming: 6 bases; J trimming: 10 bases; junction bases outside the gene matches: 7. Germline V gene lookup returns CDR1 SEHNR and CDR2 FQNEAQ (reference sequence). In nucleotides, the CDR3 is TGTGCCAGCAGATCAGGACAGGGGAGCTCACCCCTCCACTTT. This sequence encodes CASRSGQGSSPLHF.

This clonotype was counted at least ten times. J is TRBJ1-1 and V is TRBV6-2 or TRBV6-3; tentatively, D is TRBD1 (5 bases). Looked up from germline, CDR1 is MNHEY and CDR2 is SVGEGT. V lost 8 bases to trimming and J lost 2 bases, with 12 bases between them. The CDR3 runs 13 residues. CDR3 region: CASADSSNTEAFF. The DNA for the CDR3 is TGTGCCAGCGCAGACAGCTCTAACACTGAAGCTTTCTTT.

Written as DNA, the CDR3 is TGTGCCAGCAGAATGACAGGGGGGGGATACTACGAGCAGTACTTC. Protein: CASRMTGGGYYEQYF. The chain combines TRBV2 with TRBJ2-7; 9 positions match TRBD1. The CDR3 is made up of 15 amino acids. V shed 6 bases and J 3 bases; nucleotides not matched to a gene: 9. The germline gives CDR1 SNHLY, CDR2 FYNNEI. The entire variable domain, with the rest obtained from reference TRBV2 and TRBJ2-7, is as follows: EPEVTQTPSHQVTQMGQEVILRCVPISNHLYFYWYRQILGQKVEFLVSFYNNEISEKSEIFDDQFSVERPDGSNFTLKIRSTKLEDSAMYFCASRMTGGGYYEQYFGPGTRLTVT.

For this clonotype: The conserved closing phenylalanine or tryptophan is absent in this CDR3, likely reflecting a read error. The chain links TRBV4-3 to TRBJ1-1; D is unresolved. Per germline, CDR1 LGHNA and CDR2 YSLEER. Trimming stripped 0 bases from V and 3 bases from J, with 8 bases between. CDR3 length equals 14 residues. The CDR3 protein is CASSQDGEYTEAFI. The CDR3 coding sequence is TGCGCCAGCAGCCAAGACGGGGAGTACACTGAAGCTTTCATT.

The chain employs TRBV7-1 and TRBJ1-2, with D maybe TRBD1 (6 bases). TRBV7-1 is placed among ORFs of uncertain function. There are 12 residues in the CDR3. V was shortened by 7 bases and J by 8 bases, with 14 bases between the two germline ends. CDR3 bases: TGTGCCAGCACGGGGGGCGCGGGGGGCTACACCTTC. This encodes CASTGGAGGYTF.

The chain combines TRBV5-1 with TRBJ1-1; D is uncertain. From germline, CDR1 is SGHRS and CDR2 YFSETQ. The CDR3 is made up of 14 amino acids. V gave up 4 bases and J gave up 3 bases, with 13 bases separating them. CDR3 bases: TGCGCCAGCAGCCGGTGGCCCGGGGACACTGAAGCTTTCTTT. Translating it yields CASSRWPGDTEAFF.

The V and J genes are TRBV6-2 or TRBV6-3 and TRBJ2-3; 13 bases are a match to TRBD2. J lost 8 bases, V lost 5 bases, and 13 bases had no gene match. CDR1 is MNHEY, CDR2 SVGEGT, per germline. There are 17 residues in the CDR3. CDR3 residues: CASSRQTSGGTVGTQYF. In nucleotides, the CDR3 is TGTGCCAGCAGTCGTCAGACTAGCGGGGGGACGGTCGGTACGCAGTATTTT.

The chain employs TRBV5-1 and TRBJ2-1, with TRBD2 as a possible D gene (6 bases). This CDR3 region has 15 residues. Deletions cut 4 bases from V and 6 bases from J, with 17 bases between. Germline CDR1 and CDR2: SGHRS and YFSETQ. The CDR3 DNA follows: TGCGCCAGCAGCCCGAGACTAGGGCGGGCCAATGAGCAGTTCTTC. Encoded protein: CASSPRLGRANEQFF.

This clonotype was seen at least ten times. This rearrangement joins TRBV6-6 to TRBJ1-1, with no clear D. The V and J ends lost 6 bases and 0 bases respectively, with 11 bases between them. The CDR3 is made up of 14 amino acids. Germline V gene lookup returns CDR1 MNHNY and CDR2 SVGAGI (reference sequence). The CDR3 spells CASSGEIMNTEAFF. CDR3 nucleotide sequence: TGTGCCAGCAGCGGAGAAATCATGAACACTGAAGCTTTCTTT.

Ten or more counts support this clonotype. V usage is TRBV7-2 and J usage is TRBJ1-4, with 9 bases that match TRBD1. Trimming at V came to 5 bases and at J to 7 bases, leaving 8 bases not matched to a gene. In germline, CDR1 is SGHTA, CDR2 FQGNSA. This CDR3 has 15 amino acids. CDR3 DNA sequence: TGTGCCAGCAGCCGGACAGGGGCGGGGGGTGAAAAACTGTTTTTT. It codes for CASSRTGAGGEKLFF.